Listed here are 4 T cell receptor beta chains from one sample, sequenced in a study of blood T cell repertoires in COVID-19. Generated by immunoSEQ multiplex PCR, the TCRdb table keeps only in-frame clones and is missing some. The table has about 110,000 clones, roughly 80% seen once. The sequenced material came from peripheral blood. Every receptor here comes from a woman aged 40 to 50 with acute or convalescent COVID-19.

The genes are TRBV4-2 and TRBJ1-6, with D possibly matching TRBD1 (5 bases). Germline lookup yields CDR1 LGHNA and CDR2 YNFKEQ. CDR3 length: 13 amino acids. Trimming removed 3 bases from V and 7 bases from J, with 7 bases in between. CDR3 in amino acids: CASSQGGNSPLHF. The CDR3, as DNA: TGTGCCAGCAGCCAGGGGGGAAATTCACCCCTCCACTTT.

This clone occurred once. The gene calls are TRBV6-2 or TRBV6-3 and TRBJ1-6; D is unresolved. V dropped 7 bases and J dropped 8 bases, with 15 bases sitting between them. CDR3 length: 14 amino acids. The germline CDR1 and CDR2 sequences are MNHEY and SVGEGT. CDR3 sequence: CASTPGGGYSPLHF. The CDR3 DNA is TGTGCCAGCACCCCCGGAGGCGGCTATTCACCCCTCCACTTT.

The genes are TRBV11-2 and TRBJ1-2, with a weak D call TRBD1 (6 bases). The germline V and J ends were trimmed by 1 base and 0 bases, with 12 bases remaining between them. The CDR3 is 16 amino acids. CDR1 and CDR2 (germline): SGHAT, FQNNGV. Written as DNA, the CDR3 is TGTGCCAGCAGCTTAGGGGGGCGGCGGTCTAACTATGGCTACACCTTC. Encoded protein: CASSLGGRRSNYGYTF. Drawing the rest from reference TRBV11-2 and TRBJ1-2, the complete variable domain is EAGVAQSPRYKIIEKRQSVAFWCNPISGHATLYWYQQILGQGPKLLIQFQNNGVVDDSQLPKDRFSAERLKGVDSTLKIQPAKLEDSAVYLCASSLGGRRSNYGYTFGSGTRLTVV.

The chain employs TRBV19 and TRBJ2-5; D is undetermined. The CDR3 covers 13 residues. Trimming cost V 0 bases and J 7 bases, with 9 bases left between them. In germline, CDR1 is LNHDA, CDR2 SQIVND (reference sequence). CDR3 amino acids: CASSIDNLGTQYF. CDR3 DNA: TGTGCCAGTAGTATAGATAATCTAGGGACCCAGTACTTC.